The T cell receptor (beta chain) under discussion was sequenced for a study of CD8 T cells in ankylosing spondylitis. This clonotype was counted many times. TCRdb re-called the 5' RACE reads through MiXCR, storing one row per CDR3 protein. The sample carries 80,000 to 100,000 distinct CDR3 sequences, over 6.5% recorded once. Germline assignment: CDR1 LNHDA and CDR2 SQIVND (reference sequence). The ends were cut back, 3 bases at V and 3 bases at J, with 15 bases in the middle. CDR3 length: 16 amino acids. The TCR comes from a male donor with ankylosing spondylitis or in good health (not recorded which). The chain uses TRBV19 and TRBJ1-5; D is undetermined. The material sequenced was blood, either unsorted or a sorted T cell fraction (not recorded which). The CDR3 region has the DNA TGTGCCAGTAGTATTGCGGTACGAAGATCCAATCAGCCCCAGCATTTT. It is translated as CASSIAVRRSNQPQHF.